The present T cell receptor beta chain was sequenced within a study of blood T cell repertoires in COVID-19. Study in general: Acute and convalescent COVID-19 samples came from the United States, Italy and Spain.

This clone was counted between two and nine times. Source study methods: Nucleated cell counts were estimated from reference gene primer amplification. Using immunoSEQ multiplex PCR, the repertoire was profiled, and TCRdb retains in-frame clones only, with some absent. V and J calls and clone size are those listed in that table; D and trimming were worked out from the DNA. The data contain approximately 220,000 clones, around 82% of them singletons. Germline CDR1 reads SGDLS; CDR2 reads YYNGEE. This CDR3 is 15 amino acids long. The J segment lost 7 bases and the V segment lost 3 bases, leaving 9 bases of the junction unmatched.

The chain recombines TRBV9 with TRBJ1-4; 7 nucleotides align to TRBD1. The clonotype comes from a woman between 40 and 55 years old who had been exposed to COVID-19. Sequenced input: PBMCs or T cells enriched from blood (not recorded which). For the CDR3, the DNA is TGTGCCAGCAGCGCTAGGGGACAGTCCGGTGAAAAACTGTTTTTT. Its translation: CASSARGQSGEKLFF.